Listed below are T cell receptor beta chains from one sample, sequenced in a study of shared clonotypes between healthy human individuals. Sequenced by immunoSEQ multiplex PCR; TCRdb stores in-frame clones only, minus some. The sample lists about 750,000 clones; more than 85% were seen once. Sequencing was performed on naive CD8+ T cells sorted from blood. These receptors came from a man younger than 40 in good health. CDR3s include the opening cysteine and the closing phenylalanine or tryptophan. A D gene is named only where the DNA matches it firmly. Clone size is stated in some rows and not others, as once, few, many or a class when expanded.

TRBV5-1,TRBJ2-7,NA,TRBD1,TGCGCCAGCAGCTCAAAAGGACAGGGGGCCTACGAGCAGTACTTC,CASSSKGQGAYEQYF
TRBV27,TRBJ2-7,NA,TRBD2,TGTGCCAGCAGTTTAGAAGCGGGGGGGAACGAGCAGTACTTC,CASSLEAGGNEQYF
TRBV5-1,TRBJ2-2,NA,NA,TGCGCCAGCAAGTTCATGGGGGCGTACACCGGGGAGCTGTTTTTT,CASKFMGAYTGELFF
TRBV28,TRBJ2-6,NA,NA,TGTGCCAGCACTGAGGGGGGAGTCGGGGCCAACGTCCTGACTTTC,CASTEGGVGANVLTF
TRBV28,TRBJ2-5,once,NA,TGTGCCAGCAGTTTACGGGCCCGGGAGACCCAGTACTTC,CASSLRARETQYF
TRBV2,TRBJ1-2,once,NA,TGTGCCAGCAGTGAAGCGCTTAGGACAACTTCGAAGGGCTATGGCTACACCTTC,CASSEALRTTSKGYGYTF
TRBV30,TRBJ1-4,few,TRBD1,TGTGCCTGGAGGGGACAGGGGAATGAAAAACTGTTTTTT,CAWRGQGNEKLFF
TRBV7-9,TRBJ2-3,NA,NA,TGTGCCAGCACTTTATCCAGAGAGGCGCAGTATTTT,CASTLSREAQYF
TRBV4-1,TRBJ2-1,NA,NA,TGCGCCAGCAGCCAAGTCCTAGCCCTTGACGGGAATGAGCAGTTCTTC,CASSQVLALDGNEQFF
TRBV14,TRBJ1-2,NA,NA,TGTGCCAGCAGCCAATCTGGAAAGACCTATGGCTACACCTTC,CASSQSGKTYGYTF
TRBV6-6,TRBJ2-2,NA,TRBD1,TGTGCCAGCCACGGACAGGGTCGTAACACCGGGGAGCTGTTTTTT,CASHGQGRNTGELFF
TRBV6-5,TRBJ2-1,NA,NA,TGTGCCAGCAGCTCGATTGCCAGCAATGAGCAGTTCTTC,CASSSIASNEQFF
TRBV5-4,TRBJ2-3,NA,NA,TGTGCCAGCAGCTATAGCGGTTTCACAGATACGCAGTATTTT,CASSYSGFTDTQYF
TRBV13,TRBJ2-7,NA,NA,TGTGCCAGCAGTGGAACACAACAGGCCATCCTCTCCTACGAGCAGTACTTC,CASSGTQQAILSYEQYF
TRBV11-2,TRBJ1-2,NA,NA,TGTGCCAGCAGCTTATATTTTGGCTACACCTTC,CASSLYFGYTF
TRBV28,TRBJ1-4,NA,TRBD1,TGTGCCAGCAGTTTAAGGCGATTTTACAGGGGGCGTGATGAAAAACTGTTTTTT,CASSLRRFYRGRDEKLFF
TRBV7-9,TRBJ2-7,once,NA,TGTGCCAGCAGCTTAGAGGCTAACGACGAGCAGTACTTC,CASSLEANDEQYF
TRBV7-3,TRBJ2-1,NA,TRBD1,TGTGCCAGCAGCTGGGGACAGGGTATCCACAATGAGCAGTTCTTC,CASSWGQGIHNEQFF
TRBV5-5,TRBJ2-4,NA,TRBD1,TGTGCCAGCGGGGACGAGGGACAGGGGGCGATGCGTCTAGCCAAAAACATTCAGTACTTC,CASGDEGQGAMRLAKNIQYF
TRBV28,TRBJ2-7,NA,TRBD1,TGTGCCAGCAGTCCGGACAGGGGGGTTACCTACGAGCAGTACTTC,CASSPDRGVTYEQYF
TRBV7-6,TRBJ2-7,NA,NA,TGTGCCAGCAGCTTAAGCCCCTCCCGCTCCTACGAGCAGTACTTC,CASSLSPSRSYEQYF
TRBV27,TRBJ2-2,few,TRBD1,TGTGCCAGCAGTTTACCTCGGTGGGACAGGGAAGATTACACCGGGGAGCTGTTTTTT,CASSLPRWDREDYTGELFF
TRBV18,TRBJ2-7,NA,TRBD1,TGTGCCAGCTCACCACCGTACCCACAGGGGGGCTACGAGCAGTACTTC,CASSPPYPQGGYEQYF
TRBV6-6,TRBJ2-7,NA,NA,TGTGCCAGCAGTTACGGGACTCCAAGCTCCTACGAGCAGTACTTC,CASSYGTPSSYEQYF
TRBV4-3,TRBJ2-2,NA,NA,TGCGCCAGCAGCCAAGATCCCCCGGGAATTTCGACTAGTGGAGCCGGGGAGCTGTTTTTT,CASSQDPPGISTSGAGELFF
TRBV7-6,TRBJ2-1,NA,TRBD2,TGTGCCAGCAGTAGGGCTAGCGGGAGGGCTGGCAATGAGCAGTTCTTC,CASSRASGRAGNEQFF
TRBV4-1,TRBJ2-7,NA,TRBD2,TGCGCCAGCAGCCAAGATTCCCGAGCACTAGCGGGAGGGCCGGAGGACGAGCAGTACTTC,CASSQDSRALAGGPEDEQYF
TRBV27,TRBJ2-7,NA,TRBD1,TGTGCCAGCAGTTTAACAGGGGTAGGCTACGAGCAGTACTTC,CASSLTGVGYEQYF
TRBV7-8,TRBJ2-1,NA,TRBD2,TGTGCCAGCAGCTCCGGACTAGCGGGAGTGGCCTACAATGAGCAGTTCTTC,CASSSGLAGVAYNEQFF
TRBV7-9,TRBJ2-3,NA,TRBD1,TGTGCCAGCAGCTCCATTACAGGGGAATTAGATACGCAGTATTTT,CASSSITGELDTQYF
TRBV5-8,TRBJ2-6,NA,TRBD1,TGTGCCAGCAGCTTGTCGCCTGGACAGGACCTATTGGGGGCCAACGTCCTGACTTTC,CASSLSPGQDLLGANVLTF
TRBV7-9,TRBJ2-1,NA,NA,TGTGCCAGCAGCTTAGTAGCGGTAGGCTACAATGAGCAGTTCTTC,CASSLVAVGYNEQFF
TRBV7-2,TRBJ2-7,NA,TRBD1,TGTGCCAGCAGCTTACCGCCGGGACAGTCCTACGAGCAGTACTTC,CASSLPPGQSYEQYF
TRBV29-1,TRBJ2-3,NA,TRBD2,TGCAGCGTTGTATTAGTGGGAGGGCCACCAGATACGCAGTATTTT,CSVVLVGGPPDTQYF
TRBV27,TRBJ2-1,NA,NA,TGTGCCAGCAATGATGGGGGAAGTGCCTACAATGAGCAGTTCTTC,CASNDGGSAYNEQFF
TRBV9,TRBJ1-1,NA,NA,TGTGCCAGCAGCCCGAGGATGGGCAAGAACACTGAAGCTTTCTTT,CASSPRMGKNTEAFF
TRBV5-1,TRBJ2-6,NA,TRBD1,TGCGCCAGCAGCGCTTCGAGGGGGCCCGGGGCCAACGTCCTGACTTTC,CASSASRGPGANVLTF
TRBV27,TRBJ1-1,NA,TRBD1,TGTGCCAGCAGTACCCCCTACCGGGACAGAAATGAAGCTTTCTTT,CASSTPYRDRNEAFF
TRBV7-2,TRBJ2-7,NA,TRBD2,TGTGCCAGCAGCTACTTCCACGGACTAGCCTACGAGCAGTACTTC,CASSYFHGLAYEQYF
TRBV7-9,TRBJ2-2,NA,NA,TGTGCCAGCAGCTTCAGCGATTTTACGAACACCGGGGAGCTGTTTTTT,CASSFSDFTNTGELFF
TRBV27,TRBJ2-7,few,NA,TGTGCCAGCAGTTTATCGGGAGCCTACGAGCAGTACTTC,CASSLSGAYEQYF
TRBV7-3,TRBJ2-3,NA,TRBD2,TGTGCCAGCAGCTGGATAGCGGGAGAAGCTGATACGCAGTATTTT,CASSWIAGEADTQYF